A single sample gave rise to the 10 T cell receptor beta chains below, sequenced in a study of CD8 T cells in ankylosing spondylitis (dated by TCRdb to the late 2010s). The library was made by 5' RACE. Sequencing took place on an Illumina HiSeq 2500. Using fastp at Q25 and MiXCR, TCRdb reprocessed the public reads and kept productive beta chains. Each CDR3 protein gets just one entry, which takes the most common genes and DNA from the rows behind it. A total of roughly 38,000 distinct CDR3 sequences appear in this sample, about a tenth of them only once. Around 16% of the sample is taken by the ten largest. Sequenced input: blood, either unsorted or a sorted T cell fraction (not recorded which). The receptors here all came from a male donor with ankylosing spondylitis or in good health (not recorded which).

This clonotype showed up just a few times. This chain links TRBV10-2 with TRBJ1-5; D unresolved. The ends were cut back, 1 base at V and 5 bases at J, with 3 bases in the middle. Looked up from germline, CDR1 is WSHSY and CDR2 is SAAADI. The CDR3 has 12 residues. For the CDR3, the DNA is TGCGCCAGCAGTGAGTTCGATCAGCCCCAGCATTTT. It specifies CASSEFDQPQHF.

In its sample, this clonotype was seen many times. The rearrangement joins TRBV10-3 to TRBJ2-1, with unresolved D. The CDR3 sequence is 16 residues long. The ends were cut back, 0 bases at V and 4 bases at J, with 13 bases in the middle. Germline V CDR1 and CDR2: ENHRY, SYGVKD. The CDR3 nucleotides are TGTGCCATCAGTGAGTCGATTTTGGAACTTTACAATGAGCAGTTCTTC. It is translated as CAISESILELYNEQFF.

There are many counts of this clonotype. This sequence joins TRBV2 and TRBJ1-1, with no clear D. Germline loops: CDR1 SNHLY, CDR2 FYNNEI. Trimming took off 4 bases at V and 1 base at J, with 4 bases between the two ends. This CDR3 spans 12 amino acids. DNA for the CDR3: TGTGCCAGCAGTGTGAGGAACACTGAAGCTTTCTTT. Translating gives CASSVRNTEAFF.

V and J are TRBV20-1 and TRBJ2-5; D is perhaps TRBD2 (6 bases). Germline loops: CDR1 DFQATT, CDR2 SNEGSKA (reference sequence). V was trimmed by 4 bases and J by 9 bases, leaving 9 bases between them. The CDR3 totals 10 residues. The CDR3 sequence is CSATGGAQYF. In DNA, the CDR3 is TGCAGTGCTACCGGCGGGGCCCAGTACTTC.

This clonotype was detected ten times or more. The chain couples TRBV5-1 to TRBJ1-5; D might be TRBD1 (6 bases). The germline gives CDR1 SGHRS, CDR2 YFSETQ. The CDR3 has 13 residues. Trimming removed 0 bases from V and 7 bases from J, with 8 bases in between. The CDR3 sequence: CASSLEGGQPQHF. The CDR3 DNA reads as TGCGCCAGCAGCTTGGAAGGGGGACAGCCCCAGCATTTT. Using reference TRBV5-1 and TRBJ1-5 for the parts outside the CDR3, the full variable domain is KAGVTQTPRYLIKTRGQQVTLSCSPISGHRSVSWYQQTPGQGLQFLFEYFSETQRNKGNFPGRFSGRQFSNSRSEMNVSTLELGDSALYLCASSLEGGQPQHFGDGTRLSIL.

The chain couples TRBV6-5 to TRBJ2-3, with D unresolved. Germline V lookup: CDR1 MNHEY, CDR2 SVGAGI. V was clipped by 5 bases and J by 7 bases, with 7 bases between them. The CDR3 runs 11 residues. Here the CDR3 DNA reads TGTGCCAGCAGTGGCGCAAATACGCAGTATTTT. Translating gives CASSGANTQYF.

This clonotype appeared many times. This chain links TRBV25-1 with TRBJ2-1; 11 bases are a match to TRBD2. The CDR3 is made up of 15 amino acids. The V gene's germline CDR1 is MGHDK and CDR2 SYGVNS. Trimming took 7 bases from V and 10 from J; bases not matched to a gene: 12. In DNA, the CDR3 is TGTGCCAGCACTATTGGACTAGCGGGTACGGCAGAGCAGTTCTTC. Its protein is CASTIGLAGTAEQFF.

There are many counts of this clonotype. The V call is TRBV5-1, the J call TRBJ2-7; TRBD1 aligns across 7 bases. The CDR3 is 15 residues long. The germline V gene has CDR1 SGHRS and CDR2 YFSETQ. The junction had 8 bases not matched to a gene; V was cut back by 5 bases and J by 0 bases. CDR3: CASRIGGEISYEQYF. The CDR3, as DNA: TGCGCCAGCAGGATAGGGGGCGAGATCTCCTACGAGCAGTACTTC.

There are many counts of this clonotype. This chain uses TRBV5-8 with TRBJ2-1, with 14 bases lining up with TRBD2. Trimming removed 3 bases from V and 7 bases from J; junction bases left unmatched: 9. CDR1 SGHTS and CDR2 YDEGEE come from the germline V gene. The CDR3 is 17 amino acids. CDR3 residues: CASSSRLAGGPGNEQFF. The CDR3 DNA follows: TGTGCCAGCAGCTCCAGACTAGCGGGAGGGCCGGGAAATGAGCAGTTCTTC.

The V call is TRBV19, the J call TRBJ2-4; no firm D call. The V end lost 6 bases, the J end lost 3 bases, and 12 bases lay between the germline ends. Per germline, CDR1 LNHDA and CDR2 SQIVND (reference sequence). This CDR3 has 14 amino acids. Here the CDR3 DNA reads TGTGCCAGTAGGGATCCTCTGGGCAAAAACATTCAGTACTTC. This sequence encodes CASRDPLGKNIQYF.